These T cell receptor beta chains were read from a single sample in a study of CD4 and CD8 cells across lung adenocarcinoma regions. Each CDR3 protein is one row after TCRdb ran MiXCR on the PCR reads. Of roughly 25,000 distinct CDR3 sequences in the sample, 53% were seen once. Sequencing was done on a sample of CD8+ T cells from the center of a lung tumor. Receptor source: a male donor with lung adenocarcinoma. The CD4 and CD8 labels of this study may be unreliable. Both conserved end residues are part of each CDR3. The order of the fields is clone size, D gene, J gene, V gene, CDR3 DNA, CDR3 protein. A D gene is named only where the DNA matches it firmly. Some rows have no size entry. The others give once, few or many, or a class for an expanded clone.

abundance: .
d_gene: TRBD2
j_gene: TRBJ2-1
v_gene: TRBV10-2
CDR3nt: TGCGCCAGCTACCCTAGCGGGAGGGTATCCTACGAGCAGCTCTTC
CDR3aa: CASYPSGRVSYEQLF

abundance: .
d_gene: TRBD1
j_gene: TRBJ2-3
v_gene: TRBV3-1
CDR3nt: TGTGCCAGCAGCCCCTGGACAGGGAAGAGCACAGATACGCAGTATTTT
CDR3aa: CASSPWTGKSTDTQYF

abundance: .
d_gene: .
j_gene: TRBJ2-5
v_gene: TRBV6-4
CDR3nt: TGTGCCATTCCTCCGGGAGTGGGGGTCGGGGCCCGGGACCGAGAGACGCAGTACTTC
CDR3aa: CAIPPGVGVGARDRETQYF

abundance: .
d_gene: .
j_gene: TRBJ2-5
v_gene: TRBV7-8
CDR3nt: TGTGCCAGCAGCCCTCACACAGGGTTCGAGCAAGAGACCCAGTACTTC
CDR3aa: CASSPHTGFEQETQYF

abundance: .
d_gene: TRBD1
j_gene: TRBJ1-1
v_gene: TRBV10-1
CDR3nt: TGCGCCAGCAGCCTTCTACCACTTGACAGGGTCGCTGAAGCTTTCTTT
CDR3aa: CASSLLPLDRVAEAFF

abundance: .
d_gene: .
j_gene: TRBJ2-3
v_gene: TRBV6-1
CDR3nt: TGTGCTAGCAGTGAGGCCGGGGGACGGGTTCGGGATACGCAGTATTTT
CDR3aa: CASSEAGGRVRDTQYF

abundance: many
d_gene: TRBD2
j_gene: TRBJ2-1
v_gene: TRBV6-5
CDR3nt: TGTGCCAGCACCTACGGGGAGGGATACAATGAGCAGTTCTTC
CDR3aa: CASTYGEGYNEQFF

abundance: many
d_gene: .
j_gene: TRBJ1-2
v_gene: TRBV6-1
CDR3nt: TGTGCCAGCAGAAACAGGGAAGCATACTATGGCTACACCTTC
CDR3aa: CASRNREAYYGYTF

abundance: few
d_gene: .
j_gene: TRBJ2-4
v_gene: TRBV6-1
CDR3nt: TGTGCCAGCAGTGAAGCGGGGATGTGGGTTGGAAATACGCAGTACTTC
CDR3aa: CASSEAGMWVGNTQYF

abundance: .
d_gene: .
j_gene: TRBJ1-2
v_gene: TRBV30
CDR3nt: TGTGCCTGGAGTGCCCGTGTGGACACCTATGGCTACACCTTC
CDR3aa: CAWSARVDTYGYTF

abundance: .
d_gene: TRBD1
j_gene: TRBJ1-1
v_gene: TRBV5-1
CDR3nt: TGCGCCAGCAGCTTTGGCACAGGGGGGAAAACTGAAGCTTTCTTT
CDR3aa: CASSFGTGGKTEAFF

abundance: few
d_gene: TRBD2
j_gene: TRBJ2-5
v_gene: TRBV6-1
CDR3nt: TGTGCCTGCAGTGGAGCCGGGAGCGGGGACCGGGAGACGCAGTACTTC
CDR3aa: CACSGAGSGDRETQYF

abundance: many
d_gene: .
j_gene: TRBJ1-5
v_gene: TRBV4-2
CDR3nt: TGTGCCAGCAGCCAAGTTTACGGTAGCAATCAGCCCCAGCATTTT
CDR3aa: CASSQVYGSNQPQHF

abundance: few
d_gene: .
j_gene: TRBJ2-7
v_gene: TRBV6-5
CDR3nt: TGTGCCAGCAGCTATATCTACGAGCAGTACTTC
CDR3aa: CASSYIYEQYF

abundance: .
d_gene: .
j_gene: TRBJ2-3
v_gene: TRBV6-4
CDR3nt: TGTGCCAGCAGTGACTCGGGGCCGGGAGTCAAAAACACGCAGTATTTT
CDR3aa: CASSDSGPGVKNTQYF

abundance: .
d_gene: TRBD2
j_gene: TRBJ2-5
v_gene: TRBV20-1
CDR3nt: TGCAGGGGGGGAGGGGCCCGTGACCAAGAGACCCAGTACTTC
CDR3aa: CRGGGARDQETQYF

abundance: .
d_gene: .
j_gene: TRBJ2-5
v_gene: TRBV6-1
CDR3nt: TGTGGCAGCGGTGACGGGTCTCGCGACACAGAGACGCAGTATTTC
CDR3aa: CGSGDGSRDTETQYF

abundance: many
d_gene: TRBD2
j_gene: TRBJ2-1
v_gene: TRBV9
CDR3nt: TGTGCCAGCAGCGGAGGGAGTAGCGGGAGGATCAGGGATGAGCAGTTCTTC
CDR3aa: CASSGGSSGRIRDEQFF

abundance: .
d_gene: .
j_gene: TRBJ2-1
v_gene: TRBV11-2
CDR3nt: TGTGCCAGCAGCTTAAGTTTTGGGGACTCCTACAATGAGCAGTTCTTC
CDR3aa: CASSLSFGDSYNEQFF

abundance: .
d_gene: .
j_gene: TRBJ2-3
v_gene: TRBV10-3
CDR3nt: TGTGCCACGACCCCCGGACTGGCCGGTGGGGCCGACGCCCTGTCCTTC
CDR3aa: CATTPGLAGGADALSF

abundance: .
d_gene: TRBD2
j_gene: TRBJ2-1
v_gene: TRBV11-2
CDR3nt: TGTGCCAGCAGCTTAGAACTAGCGGGAGAGGGGTTCTTC
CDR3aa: CASSLELAGEGFF

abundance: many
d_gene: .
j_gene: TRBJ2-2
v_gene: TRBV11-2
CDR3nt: TGTGCCAGCGGGGGAGCGAACACCGGGGAGCTGTTTTTT
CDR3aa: CASGGANTGELFF

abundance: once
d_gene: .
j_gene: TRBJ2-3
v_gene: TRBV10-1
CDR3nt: TGCGCCAGCAGTGACTATCAGTGGGCCACGGACACTCAGTACTTT
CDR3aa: CASSDYQWATDTQYF

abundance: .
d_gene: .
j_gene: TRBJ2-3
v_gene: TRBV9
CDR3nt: TGTGCCAGCAGCGTCTCTGGCCTGGGCGCCACAAACACGCAGTATTTC
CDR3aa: CASSVSGLGATNTQYF

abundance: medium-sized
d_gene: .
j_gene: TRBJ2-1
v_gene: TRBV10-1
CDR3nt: TGCGCCAGCAGCGGGGAGCTCTACAATGAGCAGTTCTTC
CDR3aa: CASSGELYNEQFF

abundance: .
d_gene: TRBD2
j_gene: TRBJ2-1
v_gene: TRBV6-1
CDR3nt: TGTGCCAGCAGTGAAGCGGGGGGGGGCAATGAGCAGTTCTTC
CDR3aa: CASSEAGGGNEQFF

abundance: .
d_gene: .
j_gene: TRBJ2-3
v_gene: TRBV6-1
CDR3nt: TGTGCCAGCAGGGGGGTGGGAACCACAGACACGCAGTATTTC
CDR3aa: CASRGVGTTDTQYF

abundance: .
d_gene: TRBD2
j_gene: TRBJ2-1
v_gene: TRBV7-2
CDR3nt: TGTGCCAGCAGCAAGCGGGGGGCCCAGTTCTTC
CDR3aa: CASSKRGAQFF

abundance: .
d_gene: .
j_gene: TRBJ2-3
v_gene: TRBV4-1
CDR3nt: TGCGCCAGCAGGGAGATAGAGGGCCGTAGCCCAGAGACGCAGTATTTT
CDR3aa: CASREIEGRSPETQYF

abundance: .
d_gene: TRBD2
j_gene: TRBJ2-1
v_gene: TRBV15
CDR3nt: TGTGCCACCAGCGGAGGACTAGTAGTCTTCTCCTACAATGAGCAGTTCTTC
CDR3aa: CATSGGLVVFSYNEQFF

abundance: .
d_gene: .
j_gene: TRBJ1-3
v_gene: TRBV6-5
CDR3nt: TGTGCCAGCAGTTACTCGATTCATCAGGGACACACCATATATTTT
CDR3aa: CASSYSIHQGHTIYF

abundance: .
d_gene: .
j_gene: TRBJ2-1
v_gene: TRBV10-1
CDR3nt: TGCGCCAGCAGCCTTGGTAGGGGGGCCCATGAGCAGTTCTTC
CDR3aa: CASSLGRGAHEQFF